This T cell receptor (beta chain) was retrieved from a study of tumor and adjacent non-tumor tissue in lung cancer (dated by TCRdb to 2016 to 2019). About the full investigation: By cancer type, the cohort comprised some 13 adenocarcinoma patients, a couple of squamous cell carcinoma patients and 1 small cell lung cancer patient. Ages among the roughly 15 patients ranged from roughly 31 to 85 years, there were around 10 men and 5 women, and disease was at TNM stage I to III. Over 25 paired specimens, one tumor and one normal lung sample per patient, were profiled by TCRbeta CDR3 sequencing. Using bulk TCRbeta repertoires from 15 lung cancer patients, the study set lung tumor tissue side by side with matched distant non-tumor lung tissue. Sequencing produced around 130,000,000 productive TCRbeta reads in total, an average of about 4.17 million reads per sample. Results the study describes overall, beyond this receptor: The cohort had only about 14 patients, and the authors noted that larger samples and more detailed clinical data are needed. Because peripheral blood was not sequenced, the blood TCRbeta repertoires of the lung cancer patients in the study went unexamined. The top 100 clones accounted for a significantly larger cumulative portion of the repertoire in normal lung than in tumor tissue. Neither the sequencing platform nor unique molecular identifiers are named or mentioned anywhere in the methods. Tumor tissue showed significantly greater TCR diversity (inverse Simpson) than normal lung tissue (approximately 400 vs 170, P = 0.0075, Mann-Whitney U test). Younger patients had significantly higher TCR diversity, and higher tumor TCR diversity was associated with shorter overall and disease-free survival.

The method was multiplex PCR. Sequenced on an Illumina HiSeq 2500. TCRbeta libraries were constructed through three rounds of nested PCR with primers (Table S4) according to protocols modified from ARM-PCR. Before sequencing, PCR products in the 200-500 bp range were cut out of the gel and cleaned up using the QIAquick gel extraction kit. The published analysis was carried out like this. Trimmomatic was used to clean the reads, FLASH merged the cleaned reads into complete CDR3 sequences, and MiTCR assigned the sequences to V(D)J germline segments. VDJtools was used to compute clonal diversity as the inverse Simpson's index. Productive reads were defined as in-frame sequences without a premature stop codon. The public reads were quality trimmed at Q25 with fastp and then assembled into clones with MiXCR by TCRdb, keeping productive beta chains. Rows matching on CDR3 protein sequence are summarized as one entry with the most common DNA and genes. TCRdb's processing, not the authors', yielded these V and J calls. The sample table shows approximately 130,000 distinct CDR3 sequences, and approximately 71% are seen once. Roughly 13% of the sample is taken by the ten largest.

The CDR3 holds 14 amino acids from the cysteine to the phenylalanine. Only the CDR3 portion is preserved as DNA: 42 bases, with reading frame beginning at the first base. RNA was isolated from bulk unsorted tissue, and RNA quality was assessed with a NanoDrop ND-1000 and an Agilent 2100. All donors had newly diagnosed lung cancer, had not received prior chemotherapy, and were admitted for thoracic surgery in China between August and November 2014. Patients who had received previous radiotherapy or chemotherapy, or who had another concurrent cancer, were excluded from the study. Pieces of surgical tissue measuring 1-2 cm3 were kept in RNAlater solution and held at -80 degrees C until needed. This clonotype appeared once. It lacks a known antigen. Base qualities are not recorded, but no much larger clone differs from it by a single base. One read gives only weak evidence.

Sequencing was carried out using lung tumor tissue. The chain links TRBV12-3 or TRBV12-4 with TRBJ1-5; the central 9 bases match TRBD1. This TCR was sampled from a young man with non-small cell lung cancer. The CDR3 here reads CISSRGTGKQPQHF. The nucleotides are TGTATCAGCAGCCGGGGGACAGGGAAACAGCCCCAGCATTTT.